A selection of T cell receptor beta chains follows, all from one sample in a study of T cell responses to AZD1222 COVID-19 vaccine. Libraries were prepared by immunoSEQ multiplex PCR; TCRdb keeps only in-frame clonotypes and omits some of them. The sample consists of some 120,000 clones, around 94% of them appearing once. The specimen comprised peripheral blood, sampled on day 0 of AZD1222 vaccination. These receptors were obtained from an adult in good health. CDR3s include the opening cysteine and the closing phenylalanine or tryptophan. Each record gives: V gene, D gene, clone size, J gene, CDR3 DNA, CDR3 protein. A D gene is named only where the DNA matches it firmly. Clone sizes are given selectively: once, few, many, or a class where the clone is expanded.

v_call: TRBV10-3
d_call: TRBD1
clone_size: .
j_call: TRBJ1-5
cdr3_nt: TGTGCCATCAGTGCTGACAGGGAAGGAGCTAAGGCCCAGCATTTT
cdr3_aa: CAISADREGAKAQHF

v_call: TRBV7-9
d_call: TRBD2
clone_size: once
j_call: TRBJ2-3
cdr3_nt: TGTGCCAGCAGCTTGGGACTAGCGGGAGTCCCAGATACGCAGTATTTT
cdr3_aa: CASSLGLAGVPDTQYF

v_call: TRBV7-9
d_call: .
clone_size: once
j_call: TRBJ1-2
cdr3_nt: TGTGCCAGCAGCCCCACTTTGGCGAGCGGCTACACCTTC
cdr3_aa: CASSPTLASGYTF

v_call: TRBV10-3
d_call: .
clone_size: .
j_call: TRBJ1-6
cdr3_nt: TGTGCCATCAGTGATATAGGCCAGACCAATTCACCCCTCCACTTT
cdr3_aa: CAISDIGQTNSPLHF

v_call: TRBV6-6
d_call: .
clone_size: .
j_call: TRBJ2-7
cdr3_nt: TGTGCCAGCAGTTCCGGACTCCGACGCTACGAGCAGTACTTC
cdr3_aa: CASSSGLRRYEQYF

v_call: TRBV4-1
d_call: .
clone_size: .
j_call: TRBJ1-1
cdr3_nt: TGCGCCAGCAGCCAAGGTCTAGGGGCTACTGAAGCTTTCTTT
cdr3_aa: CASSQGLGATEAFF

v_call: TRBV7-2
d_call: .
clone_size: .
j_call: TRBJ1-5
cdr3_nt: TGTGCCAGCAGCTTAGCGCTTGGGGGTGCCCAGCCCCAGCATTTT
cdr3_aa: CASSLALGGAQPQHF

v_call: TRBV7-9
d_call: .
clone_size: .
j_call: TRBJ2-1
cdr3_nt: TGTGCCAGCAGCCCCCCGACAGACTCCTACAATGAGCAGTTCTTC
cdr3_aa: CASSPPTDSYNEQFF

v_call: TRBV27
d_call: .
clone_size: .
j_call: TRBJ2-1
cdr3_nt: TGTGCCAGCAGGTCTAGCGCCCGCAGCTCCTACAATGAGCAGTTCTTC
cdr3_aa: CASRSSARSSYNEQFF

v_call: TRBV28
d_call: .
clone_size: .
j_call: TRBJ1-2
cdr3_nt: TGTGCCAGCAGTTTACTGGACAAAGCTAACTATGGCTACACCTTC
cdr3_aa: CASSLLDKANYGYTF

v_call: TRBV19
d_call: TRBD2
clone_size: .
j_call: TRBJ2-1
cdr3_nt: TGTGCCACCAAGCGGGAGACCTTCTACAATGAGCAGTTCTTC
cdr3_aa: CATKRETFYNEQFF

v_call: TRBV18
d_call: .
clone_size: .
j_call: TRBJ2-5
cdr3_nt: TGTGCCAGCTCGTACCAAGAGACCCAGTACTTC
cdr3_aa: CASSYQETQYF

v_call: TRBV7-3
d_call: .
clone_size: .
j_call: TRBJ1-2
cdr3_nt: TGTGCCAGCAGCTCTGGGTCGGCCCCATATGGCTACACCTTC
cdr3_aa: CASSSGSAPYGYTF

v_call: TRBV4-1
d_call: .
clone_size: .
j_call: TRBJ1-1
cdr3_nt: TGCGCCAGCAGCCAAACAGCTAAAGGGGGAACTGAAGCTTTCTTT
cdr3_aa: CASSQTAKGGTEAFF

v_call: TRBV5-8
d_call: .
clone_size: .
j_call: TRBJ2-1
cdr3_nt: TGTGCCAGCAGCTTCGCCAGCCTTCTCTCCTACAATGAGCAGTTCTTC
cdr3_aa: CASSFASLLSYNEQFF

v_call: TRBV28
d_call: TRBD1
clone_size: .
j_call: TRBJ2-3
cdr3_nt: TGTGCCAGCAGACATCGGGACAGATTCACAGATACGCAGTATTTT
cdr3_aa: CASRHRDRFTDTQYF

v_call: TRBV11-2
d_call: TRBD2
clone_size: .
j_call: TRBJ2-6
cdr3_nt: TGTGCCAGCAGCCCTCGGCTGTTCGGGACTAGCGAGGTCAACGTCCTGACTTTC
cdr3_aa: CASSPRLFGTSEVNVLTF

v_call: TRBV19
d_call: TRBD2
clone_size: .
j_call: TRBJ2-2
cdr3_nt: TGTGCCAGTAGTTCGGCTAGCGGGATGGTCGGGGAGCTGTTTTTT
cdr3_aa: CASSSASGMVGELFF

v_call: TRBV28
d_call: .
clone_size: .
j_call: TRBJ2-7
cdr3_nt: TGTGCCAGCAGCCCCCCCGCGCCCTTCTACGAGCAGTACTTC
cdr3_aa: CASSPPAPFYEQYF

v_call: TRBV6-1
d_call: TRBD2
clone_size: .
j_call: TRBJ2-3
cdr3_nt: TGTGCCAGCAGTGACAGCAGGGCCGGGACTACCAGCACAGATACGCAGTATTTT
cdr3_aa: CASSDSRAGTTSTDTQYF

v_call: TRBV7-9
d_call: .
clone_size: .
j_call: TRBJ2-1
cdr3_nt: TGTGCCAGCAGCCCGCCGGATTTGGGCTCTCATGAGCAGTTCTTC
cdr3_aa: CASSPPDLGSHEQFF

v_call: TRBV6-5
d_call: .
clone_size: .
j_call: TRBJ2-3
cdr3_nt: TGTGCCAGCAGTTACGGGTATAGCACAGATACGCAGTATTTT
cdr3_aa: CASSYGYSTDTQYF

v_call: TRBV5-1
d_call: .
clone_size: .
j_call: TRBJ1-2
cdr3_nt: TGCGCCAGCAGCCTCGGGACGGAAGGCCTCTATGGCTACACCTTC
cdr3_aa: CASSLGTEGLYGYTF

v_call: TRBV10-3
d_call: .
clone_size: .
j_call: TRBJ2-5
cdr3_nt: TGTGCCATCAGTGGCGGAAGCCAAGAGACCCAGTACTTC
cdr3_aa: CAISGGSQETQYF

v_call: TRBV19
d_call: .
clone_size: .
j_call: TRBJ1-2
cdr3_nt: TGTGCCAGTGGTATAGAAGGGAACTATGGCTACACCTTC
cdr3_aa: CASGIEGNYGYTF